These T cell receptor beta chains were read from a single sample in a study of Graves' ophthalmopathy and Graves' hyperthyroidism. MiXCR, applied by TCRdb to the multiplex PCR reads, yields one record per CDR3 protein. The data contain 1 million to 1.3 million distinct CDR3 sequences, less than 45% of them seen just once; the ten biggest clones take up approximately 10%. The sample taken for sequencing was peripheral blood or thyroid tissue (not recorded which). These receptors came from an adult man with Graves' hyperthyroidism. The CDR3 runs from the conserved cysteine through the conserved F or W. The D gene is left open where the match is weak. Rows give clone size only sometimes, using once, few, many, or a class for an expanded clone.

d_call j_call clone_size v_call cdr3_nt cdr3_aa
. TRBJ2-3 . TRBV5-6 TGTGCCAGCAGCTCAAGCGCGAGGGCAGATACGCAGTATTTT CASSSSARADTQYF
TRBD1 TRBJ2-6 . TRBV9 TGTGCCAGCAGCCAATCCAGGACAGGGAGTGCTTCTGGGGCCAACGTCCTGACTTTC CASSQSRTGSASGANVLTF
. TRBJ1-2 few TRBV11-2 TGTGCCAGCTCACCTATAGGGGCCCCCACCACTTATGGCTACACCTTC CASSPIGAPTTYGYTF
. TRBJ2-7 . TRBV10-3 TGTGCCAGCAGTTACTCGGTGGGGGGTATCAACGAGCAGTACTTC CASSYSVGGINEQYF
. TRBJ1-2 few TRBV29-1 TGCAGCGTCACGGAGGGTAACTATGGCTACACCTTC CSVTEGNYGYTF
. TRBJ1-5 many TRBV29-1 TGCAGCGTCGCCCATTCGTGTTATAGCAATCAGCCCCAGCATTTT CSVAHSCYSNQPQHF
. TRBJ1-2 . TRBV7-7 TGTGCTAGCAGCCACGAGGGTGGCTATGGCTACACCTTC CASSHEGGYGYTF
. TRBJ2-2 once TRBV20-1 TGCAGTGCTAGAGAAGACGAGAACGGGGACACCTGGGAGCTGTTTTTT CSAREDENGDTWELFF
. TRBJ1-6 many TRBV9 TGTGCCAGCAGCGTGGGGCAGAGCTCCTATAATTCACCCCTCCACTTT CASSVGQSSYNSPLHF
. TRBJ2-5 many TRBV7-3 TGTGCCAGCAGTTTACGAGGGGATCAAGAGACCCAGTACTTC CASSLRGDQETQYF
TRBD2 TRBJ2-2 few TRBV20-1 TGCAGTGCTACGACCAGCCCCGGACTAGCGCCGAACTACTGGGACGGGGAGCTGTTTTTT CSATTSPGLAPNYWDGELFF
. TRBJ1-1 few TRBV10-3 TGTGCCATCAGTGAGACACGGACCGAAGCTTTCTTT CAISETRTEAFF
. TRBJ1-5 . TRBV6-9 TGTGCCAGCAGTTTAGAGTTGGGAAGCAATCAGCCCCAGCATTTT CASSLELGSNQPQHF
. TRBJ2-7 many TRBV20-1 TGCAGTGCTAAAGACCCTAGCCAGGCCTACGAGCAGTACTTC CSAKDPSQAYEQYF
. TRBJ1-5 . TRBV4-1 TGCGCCAGCAGATCGTCAGAATATAGCAATCAGCCCCAGCATTTT CASRSSEYSNQPQHF
. TRBJ2-5 many TRBV2 TGTGCCAGCTCGCTAGCTGGACAGAAAGAGACCCAGTACTTC CASSLAGQKETQYF
. TRBJ1-6 few TRBV12-3/TRBV12-4 TGTGCCAGCAGTTTTCATGCGGGGACCTTTTCACCCCTCCACTTT CASSFHAGTFSPLHF
. TRBJ2-3 few TRBV5-1 TGCGCCAGCAGCTTAGGAGGGGGCGAGGAGGATACGCAGTATTTT CASSLGGGEEDTQYF
. TRBJ1-4 once TRBV10-2 TGCGCCAGCAGTTTAAGGGGGGTCGACACTAATGAAAAACTGTTTTTT CASSLRGVDTNEKLFF
TRBD2 TRBJ2-7 . TRBV6-9 TGTGCCAGCAGTCAAGATACCGGGACTAGCCCCCACGAGCAGTACTTC CASSQDTGTSPHEQYF
. TRBJ1-6 . TRBV20-1 TGCAGTGCCACTTTGGTGCAAGCGAGCTCCTATAATTCACCCCTCCACTTT CSATLVQASSYNSPLHF
. TRBJ2-7 many TRBV20-1 TGCAGTGCTAGAGTTAGCTTCAGCTCCTACGAGCAGTACTTC CSARVSFSSYEQYF
TRBD1 TRBJ1-2 once TRBV7-9 TGTGCCAGCAGCCCCCGTGGGACAGGGACTGAAGGCTACACCTTC CASSPRGTGTEGYTF
. TRBJ1-1 . TRBV4-3 TGCGCCAGCAGCCAAGAAGGAGTTATGAACACTGAAGCTTTCTTT CASSQEGVMNTEAFF
TRBD2 TRBJ2-1 once TRBV7-6 TGTGCCAGCAGCCCGGCTAGCGGGAGGGACCGTGAGCAGTTCTTC CASSPASGRDREQFF
. TRBJ2-7 . TRBV20-1 TGCAGTGCTACAGGGCAGTACTTC CSATGQYF
. TRBJ1-6 . TRBV5-1 TGCGCCAGCAGCGCCGGAACAGACTATAATTCACCCCTCCACTTT CASSAGTDYNSPLHF
. TRBJ1-5 . TRBV20-1 TGCAGTGCGGTCTGGGGGTATAGCAATCAGCCCCAGCATTTT CSAVWGYSNQPQHF
. TRBJ1-2 . TRBV6-2/TRBV6-3 TGTGCCAGCAGTTCAGAGTTTCATGGCTACACCTTC CASSSEFHGYTF
TRBD1 TRBJ1-2 . TRBV12-3/TRBV12-4 TGTGCCAGCACCCTTACCCCACAGGACAGGGGTTTGTATGGCTACACCTTC CASTLTPQDRGLYGYTF
. TRBJ2-7 . TRBV6-5 TGTGCCAGCCTTGGGCCCCATGATGGACGGAATAGTTACGAGCAGTACTTC CASLGPHDGRNSYEQYF
TRBD2 TRBJ2-7 few TRBV20-1 TGCAGTGCTAGAGATCCGGCTAGCGGGACGTACGAGCAGTACTTC CSARDPASGTYEQYF
. TRBJ2-5 many TRBV15 TGTGCCACCTGGAAGGGAGGAGGTGTTGAGACCCAGTACTTC CATWKGGGVETQYF
. TRBJ2-1 . TRBV19 TGTGCCAGTAGAGACGGCGTCTCCTACAATGAGCAGTTCTTC CASRDGVSYNEQFF
. TRBJ1-4 few TRBV29-1 TGCAGCGTAAGTGGGGCTAGCGGGGAAAAACTGTTTTTT CSVSGASGEKLFF
. TRBJ1-2 . TRBV10-2 TGCGCCAGCAGTGAACCCCGGCACAGTCTTTTAAACTATGGCTACACCTTC CASSEPRHSLLNYGYTF
. TRBJ1-4 once TRBV7-9 TGTGCCAGCAGCTTAGAGCGGACGGAAAATGAAAAACTGTTTTTT CASSLERTENEKLFF
. TRBJ2-3 many TRBV2 TGTGCCAGCAGCAGGACAGACGACCGCACAGATACGCAGTATTTT CASSRTDDRTDTQYF
TRBD1 TRBJ1-5 few TRBV6-5 TGTGCCAGCAGCCGGGACAGGACCCACAATCAGCCCCAGCATTTT CASSRDRTHNQPQHF
. TRBJ1-2 many TRBV20-1 TGCAGTGCCGAACCTAAACAGGACAGCTATGGCTACACCTTC CSAEPKQDSYGYTF
TRBD2 TRBJ2-7 many TRBV6-5 TGTGCCAGCAGTCCCGTGGGAGGGGCCCTAGGCTACGAGCAGTACTTC CASSPVGGALGYEQYF
. TRBJ1-6 . TRBV7-9 TGTGCCAGCAGCTTATCTGTGGGGGACGGCGGTTCACCCCTCCACTTT CASSLSVGDGGSPLHF
. TRBJ1-4 . TRBV9 TGTGCCAGCAGCGTAGGATCCGGCAGGGCTGAAAAACTGTTTTTT CASSVGSGRAEKLFF
. TRBJ1-6 many TRBV6-2/TRBV6-3 TGTGCCAGCAGTTACTTCGGGGCGGCAGGAGGTTCACCCCTCCACTTT CASSYFGAAGGSPLHF
. TRBJ2-2 many TRBV29-1 TGCAGCGTTGGGCAGGTCAACACCGGGGAGCTGTTTTTT CSVGQVNTGELFF
. TRBJ1-5 many TRBV7-9 TGTGCCAGCAGCTTAGGTGTCGGGTACAATCAGCCCCAGCATTTT CASSLGVGYNQPQHF
. TRBJ2-2 . TRBV6-1 TGTGCCAGCAGTTCCCAACCAGGGAGATGGACCGGGGAGCTGTTTTTT CASSSQPGRWTGELFF
. TRBJ1-6 few TRBV20-1 TGCAGTGCCCCGGGGGGATTTAATTCACCCCTCCACTTT CSAPGGFNSPLHF
TRBD1 TRBJ1-5 once TRBV2 TGTGCCAGCAGAGCCCGGACAGGGACGAATCAGCCCCAGCATTTT CASRARTGTNQPQHF
. TRBJ2-7 many TRBV5-1 TGCGCCAGCAGCTTAGCCCAGAAGAGGTACGAGCAGTACTTC CASSLAQKRYEQYF
TRBD2 TRBJ2-5 . TRBV2 TGTGCCAGCAGTGAAGCGAACATTGGCGCTGCGGTAGCGGGGACCCAGTACTTC CASSEANIGAAVAGTQYF
. TRBJ1-1 . TRBV10-3 TGTGCCATCAGTCAGTACCAGGGGAACACTGAAGCTTTCTTT CAISQYQGNTEAFF
TRBD1 TRBJ2-7 . TRBV7-9 TGTGCCAGCAGCTTAGTTGGCCGACAGGGGGCGCAAGGCGAGCAGTACTTC CASSLVGRQGAQGEQYF